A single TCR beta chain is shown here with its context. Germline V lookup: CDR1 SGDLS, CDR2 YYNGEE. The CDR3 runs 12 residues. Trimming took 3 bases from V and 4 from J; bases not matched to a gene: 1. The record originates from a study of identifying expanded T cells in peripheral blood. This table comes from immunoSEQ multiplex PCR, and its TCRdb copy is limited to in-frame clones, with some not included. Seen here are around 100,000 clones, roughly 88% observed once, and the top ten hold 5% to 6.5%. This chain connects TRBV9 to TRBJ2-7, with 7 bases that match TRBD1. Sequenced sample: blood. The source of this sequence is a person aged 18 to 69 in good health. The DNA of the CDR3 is TGTGCCAGCAGCGGACAGGGATACGAGCAGTACTTC. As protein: CASSGQGYEQYF.